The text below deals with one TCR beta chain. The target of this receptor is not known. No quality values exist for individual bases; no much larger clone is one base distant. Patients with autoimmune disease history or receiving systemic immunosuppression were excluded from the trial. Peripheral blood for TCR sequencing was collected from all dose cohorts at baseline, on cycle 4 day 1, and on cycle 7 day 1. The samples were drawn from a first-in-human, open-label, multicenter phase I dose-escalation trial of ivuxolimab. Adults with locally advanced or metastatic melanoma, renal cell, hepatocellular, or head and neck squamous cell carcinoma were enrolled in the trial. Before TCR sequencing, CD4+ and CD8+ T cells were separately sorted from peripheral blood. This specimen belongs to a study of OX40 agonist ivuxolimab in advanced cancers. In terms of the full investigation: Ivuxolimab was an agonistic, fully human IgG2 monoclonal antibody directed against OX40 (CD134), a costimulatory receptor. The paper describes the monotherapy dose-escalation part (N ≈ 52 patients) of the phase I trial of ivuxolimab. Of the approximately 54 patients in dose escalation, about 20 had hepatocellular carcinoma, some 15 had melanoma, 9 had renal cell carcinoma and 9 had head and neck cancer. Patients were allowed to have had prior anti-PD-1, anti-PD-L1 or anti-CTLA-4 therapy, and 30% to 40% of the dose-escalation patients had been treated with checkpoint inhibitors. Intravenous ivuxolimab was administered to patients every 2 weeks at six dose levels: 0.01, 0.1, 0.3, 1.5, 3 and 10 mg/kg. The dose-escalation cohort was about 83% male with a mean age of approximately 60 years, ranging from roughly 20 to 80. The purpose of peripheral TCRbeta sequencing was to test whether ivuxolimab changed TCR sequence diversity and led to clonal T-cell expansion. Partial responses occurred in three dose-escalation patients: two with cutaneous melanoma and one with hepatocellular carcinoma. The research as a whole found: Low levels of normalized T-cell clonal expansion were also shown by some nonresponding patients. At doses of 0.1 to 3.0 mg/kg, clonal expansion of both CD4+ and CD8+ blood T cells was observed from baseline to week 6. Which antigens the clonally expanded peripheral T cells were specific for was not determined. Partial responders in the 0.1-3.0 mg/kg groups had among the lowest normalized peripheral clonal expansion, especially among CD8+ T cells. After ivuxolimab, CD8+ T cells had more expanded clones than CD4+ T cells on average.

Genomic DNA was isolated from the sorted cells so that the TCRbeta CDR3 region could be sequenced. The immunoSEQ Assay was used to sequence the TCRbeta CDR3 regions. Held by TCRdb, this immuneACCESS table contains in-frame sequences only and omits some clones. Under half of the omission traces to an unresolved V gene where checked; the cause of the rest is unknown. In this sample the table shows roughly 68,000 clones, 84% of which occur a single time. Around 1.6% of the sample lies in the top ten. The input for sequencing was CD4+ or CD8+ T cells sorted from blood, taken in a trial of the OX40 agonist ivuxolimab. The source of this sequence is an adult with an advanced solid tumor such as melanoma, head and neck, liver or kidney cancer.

At the DNA level, the sequence is TGTGCCAGCAGCCTAGGACGAACTAACTATGGCTACACCTTC. Protein translation: CASSLGRTNYGYTF. This chain is built from TRBV6-5 and TRBJ1-2, with the D gene uncertain. The CDR3 holds 14 amino acids from the cysteine to the phenylalanine. Just the 42-base CDR3 DNA is kept, in frame starting at base 1. The germline V gene encodes CDR1 MNHEY and CDR2 SVGAGI. The junction shows trimming of 6 bases on V and 0 bases on J, plus 11 bases between the germline ends.